The rows below give T cell receptor beta chains drawn from one sample of a study of beta chain features in type 1 diabetes. Measured with immunoSEQ multiplex PCR; TCRdb has only the in-frame clones, and not every one. The sample lists 250,000 to 300,000 clones; roughly 25% were seen once. The sequencing sample was made of naive CD4+ T cells from blood. The receptor source for this set is a woman in her twenties or thirties with type 1 diabetes. Each CDR3 is given with its conserved first and last residue. Each record gives: D gene, J gene, V gene, clone size, CDR3 length, CDR3 protein, CDR3 DNA. The D gene is left open where the match is weak. The size field is filled for only some rows; it gives once, few, many or a size class.

-	TRBJ2-5	TRBV9	few	13	CASSVGGEETQYF	TGTGCCAGCAGCGTCGGAGGGGAAGAGACCCAGTACTTC
-	TRBJ2-7	TRBV30	-	15	CAWSDPGVPPYEQYF	TGTGCCTGGAGTGATCCGGGAGTCCCCCCCTACGAGCAGTACTTC
TRBD1	TRBJ2-1	TRBV5-1	-	14	CASSPRDRVNEQFF	TGCGCCAGCAGTCCGAGGGACAGGGTCAATGAGCAGTTCTTC
TRBD2	TRBJ2-1	TRBV9	-	15	CASSVTSGSYNEQFF	TGTGCCAGCAGCGTAACTAGCGGCTCCTACAATGAGCAGTTCTTC
TRBD2	TRBJ2-1	TRBV29-1	few	14	CSVTPRLALNEQFF	TGCAGCGTTACCCCTCGACTAGCGTTGAATGAGCAGTTCTTC
TRBD2	TRBJ2-7	TRBV28	-	14	CASSPSGSSYEQYF	TGTGCCAGCAGTCCTAGCGGGAGCTCCTACGAGCAGTACTTC
-	TRBJ1-2	TRBV7-9	once	12	CASSPEVGDITF	TGTGCCAGCAGCCCCGAAGTCGGGGACATCACCTTC
TRBD2	TRBJ2-4	TRBV7-2	-	15	CASSLVSGSDYIQYF	TGTGCCAGCAGCTTAGTTAGCGGGAGTGATTACATTCAGTACTTC
TRBD1	TRBJ2-1	TRBV28	few	15	CASSLRQGIYNEQFF	TGTGCCAGCAGTTTACGACAGGGGATCTACAATGAGCAGTTCTTC
TRBD1	TRBJ2-5	TRBV5-1	-	15	CASTVLGQGAETQYF	TGCGCCAGCACGGTTCTCGGACAGGGGGCTGAGACCCAGTACTTC
TRBD1	TRBJ1-1	TRBV7-2	-	15	CASSLGGQENTEAFF	TGTGCCAGCAGCCTAGGGGGACAGGAGAACACTGAAGCTTTCTTT
TRBD1	TRBJ2-1	TRBV14	-	16	CASSQDFGQGRNEQFF	TGTGCCAGCAGCCAAGATTTTGGACAGGGACGGAATGAGCAGTTCTTC
-	TRBJ2-7	TRBV7-2	-	13	CASSLARGAEQYF	TGTGCCAGCAGCTTAGCCCGGGGGGCCGAGCAGTACTTC
TRBD1	TRBJ2-7	TRBV19	-	14	CASSIPGQRYEQYF	TGTGCCAGTAGTATACCGGGACAGCGTTACGAGCAGTACTTC
TRBD1	TRBJ1-4	TRBV18	-	15	CASSPSGQGVEKLFF	TGTGCCAGCTCACCATCGGGACAGGGGGTCGAAAAACTGTTTTTT
-	TRBJ1-5	TRBV19	few	15	CASSIWGGNNQPQHF	TGTGCCAGTAGTATATGGGGCGGCAACAATCAGCCCCAGCATTTT